The 18 T cell receptor beta chains below were found in one sample sequenced in a study of T cell repertoires in cytomegalovirus infection (dated by TCRdb to between 2017 and 2020). Sequenced on an Illumina HiSeq 1500. TCRdb redid the processing of the public reads, applying fastp at Q25 and MiXCR, and retained in-frame beta chains. Rows are combined by CDR3 protein, so each entry shows the most common genes and DNA. Present in this sample are 250,000 or so distinct CDR3 sequences, 15% to 20% of which were seen just once. The ten largest clones represent about half of the sample. Sequencing was done on a sample of CD8+ T cells from PBMCs. All receptors derive from a human donor in good health (CMV status not recorded). Some clones in this sample may be carry-over from other donors' samples.

This clonotype has just a few counts. The genes are TRBV5-6 and TRBJ2-7; 9 bases are shared with TRBD2. The CDR3 is made up of 17 amino acids. V shed 4 bases, J shed 0 bases, and the junction held 11 bases outside the gene matches. Looked up from germline, CDR1 is SGHDT and CDR2 is YYEEEE. DNA for the CDR3: TGTGCCAGCAGCCCCGAATTTAGCGGGGGAGACTCCTACGAGCAGTACTTC. It codes for CASSPEFSGGDSYEQYF.

Many counts were recorded for this clonotype. Given the absence of the conserved phenylalanine or tryptophan at the CDR3 end, a read error is likely. CDR3 sequence (DNA): TGCGCCAGCAGGCCGCTCGGAATTGGGGACACTGAAGCTTTCCTT. Amino acid sequence: CASRPLGIGDTEAFL. The rearrangement links TRBV5-1 to TRBJ1-1; D not certain. CDR1 and CDR2 from the germline V gene are SGHRS and YFSETQ. The CDR3 extends over 15 amino acids. V shed 5 bases and J shed 3 bases, with 17 bases lying between them.

The rearrangement uses TRBV29-1 and TRBJ2-1, with a weak D call TRBD2 (5 bases). The CDR3 has 17 residues. Germline loops: CDR1 SQVTM, CDR2 ANQGSEA. V was trimmed by 3 bases and J by 5 bases, leaving 23 bases between them. The CDR3 spells CSVDSLAARPQDNEQFF. In DNA, the CDR3 is TGCAGCGTTGACTCGCTAGCCGCACGCCCCCAAGACAATGAGCAGTTCTTC.

This clonotype was picked up many times. The CDR3: CASRGVGGDTEAFF. The CDR3 DNA follows: TGTGCCAGCAGGGGGGTCGGGGGGGACACTGAAGCTTTCTTT. This chain joins TRBV12-3 or TRBV12-4 and TRBJ1-1, with D perhaps matching TRBD1 (5 bases). Trimming stripped 6 bases from V and 3 bases from J, with 14 bases between. The CDR3 has 14 residues.

The sample holds a few counts of this clonotype. The chain carries TRBV5-6 and TRBJ1-1; D may be TRBD1 (5 bases). CDR1 and CDR2 from the germline V gene are SGHDT and YYEEEE. The CDR3 covers 14 residues. Trimming removed 4 bases at V and 3 bases at J, with 13 bases between. The CDR3 DNA follows: TGTGCCAGCAGCCCATCGGGGGGGTACACTGAAGCTTTCTTT. Protein sequence: CASSPSGGYTEAFF.

The chain is built from TRBV5-6 and TRBJ1-4; 7 bases line up with TRBD1. V gave up 0 bases and J gave up 7 bases; unmatched junction bases: 6. CDR1 is SGHDT, CDR2 YYEEEE, per germline. There are 15 residues in the CDR3. The CDR3 region is CASSLVPGGPEKLFF. DNA of the CDR3: TGTGCCAGCAGCTTGGTTCCAGGGGGGCCTGAAAAACTGTTTTTT.

This clonotype was seen only a few times. A much larger clone lies one base from this, so it may be a read error. The V gene is TRBV28, the J gene TRBJ2-2; D uncertain. This CDR3 region has 13 residues. Trimming pared 5 bases from V and 9 bases from J, leaving 13 bases between. Germline V gene data show CDR1 as MDHEN and CDR2 as SYDVKM. CDR3 coding DNA: TGTGCCAGCAGTGGAAAGACGGCCAGGGAGCTGTTTTTT. Translation gives CASSGKTARELFF.

To note about this clonotype: Mismatch with germline at one junction end may stem from a read error. This sequence joins TRBV7-4 and TRBJ1-2; 7 bases match TRBD1. This CDR3 has 16 amino acids. Germline CDR1 reads SGHVT; CDR2 reads SQSDAQ. CDR3 coding DNA: TGTGCCAACAGCCGAGGGGACAGCCCAACGGTGGGCGGCTACACCTTC. Translated: CANSRGDSPTVGGYTF.

In its sample, this clonotype was seen a few times. The chain joins TRBV29-1 to TRBJ2-2; unclear D gene. Germline loops: CDR1 SQVTM, CDR2 ANQGSEA. The CDR3 is 12 amino acids. V gave up 7 bases and J gave up 3 bases, with 9 bases separating them. The CDR3 DNA is TGCAGCGCCTTCATGTACACCGGGGAGCTGTTTTTT. Amino acid sequence: CSAFMYTGELFF.

The genes are TRBV9 and TRBJ2-1; no firm D call. Germline V gene sequence: CDR1 SGDLS, CDR2 YYNGEE. Trimming removed 1 base at V and 6 bases at J, with 8 bases between. The CDR3 runs 13 residues. CDR3 nucleotides: TGTGCCAGCAGCGTAACTATAAGCAATGAGCAGTTCTTC. Its translation: CASSVTISNEQFF.

This chain links TRBV20-1 with TRBJ1-2; weak D call: TRBD1 (6 bases). The V end lost 0 bases, the J end lost 4 bases, and 15 bases lay between the germline ends. This CDR3 has 15 residues. The germline V gene encodes CDR1 DFQATT and CDR2 SNEGSKA (reference sequence). The CDR3 reads CSARDPPQGGYGYTF. The CDR3 DNA follows: TGCAGTGCTAGAGATCCACCACAGGGTGGCTATGGCTACACCTTC.

This chain connects TRBV6-2 or TRBV6-3 to TRBJ2-7; a weak D match, TRBD2 (6 bases). CDR1 and CDR2 from the germline V gene are MNHEY and SVGEGT. Trimming shortened V by 6 bases and J by 3 bases, and 12 bases separated the two germline ends. The CDR3 contains 13 residues. The CDR3 DNA follows: TGTGCCAGCAGCCCCGGGAGCTACTACGAGCAGTACTTC. Protein: CASSPGSYYEQYF.

This clonotype was seen at least ten times. In DNA form, the CDR3 reads TGTGCCAGCAGTTCTTTTTACGGGGCCGGCAATGAGCAGTTCTTC. This gives the protein CASSSFYGAGNEQFF. This chain uses TRBV7-8 with TRBJ2-1, with D possibly being TRBD1 or TRBD2 (5 bases each). The germline CDR1 and CDR2 sequences are SGHVS and FQNEAQ. CDR3 length: 15 amino acids. The germline V and J ends were trimmed by 6 bases and 6 bases, with 18 bases remaining between them.

This clonotype was picked up a small number of times. The V and J genes are TRBV12-5 and TRBJ2-2; D ambiguous. Germline V gene sequence: CDR1 LGHNT, CDR2 FRNRAP. V dropped 7 bases and J dropped 3 bases, with 6 bases sitting between them. This CDR3 region has 12 residues. Written as DNA, the CDR3 is TGTGCTAGTGTCACGGACACCGGGGAGCTGTTTTTT. This gives the protein CASVTDTGELFF.

In its sample, this clonotype was seen many times. V and J are TRBV7-2 and TRBJ2-3; the D is unclear. This CDR3 is built from 14 residues. Trimming left V 6 bases short and J 0 bases short, with 10 bases between. Per the germline V gene, CDR1 is SGHTA and CDR2 is FQGNSA. For the CDR3, the DNA is TGTGCCAGCAGTCACGGTGAGAGCACAGATACGCAGTATTTT. It codes for CASSHGESTDTQYF.

CDR3 sequence: CASSPEGTYYEQYF. The DNA of the CDR3 is TGTGCCAGTAGTCCCGAGGGTACCTACTACGAGCAGTACTTC. The V gene is TRBV19, the J gene TRBJ2-7; maybe TRBD2 (5 bases). Trimming shortened V by 5 bases and J by 3 bases, and 14 bases separated the two germline ends. The germline V gene encodes CDR1 LNHDA and CDR2 SQIVND (reference sequence). There are 14 residues in the CDR3.

This clonotype was recorded at least ten times. The rearrangement joins TRBV7-2 to TRBJ2-3; TRBD2 matches 13 bases. The V segment lost 4 bases and the J segment 5 bases; nucleotides outside the gene matches: 3. In germline, CDR1 is SGHTA, CDR2 FQGNSA. The CDR3 sequence is 15 residues long. In DNA, the CDR3 is TGTGCCAGCAGCTGGACTAGCGGGGGAAAAGATACGCAGTATTTT. It codes for CASSWTSGGKDTQYF.

This clonotype was recorded a few times. The chain is built from TRBV29-1 and TRBJ2-1; 15 bases align to TRBD2. The CDR3 sequence is 16 residues long. V was clipped by 6 bases and J by 4 bases; unmatched bases: 7. CDR1 is SQVTM, CDR2 ANQGSEA, per germline. Written as DNA, the CDR3 is TGCAGCGTAGGGACTAGCGGGGGGCCGTCTTACAATGAGCAGTTCTTC. Residues: CSVGTSGGPSYNEQFF.